The 13 T cell receptor beta chains below were found in one sample sequenced in a study of T cells expressing NK-cell markers. TCRdb reprocessed the 5' RACE reads and reports one entry per CDR3 protein, with no DNA. The specimen's table records hundreds of thousands of distinct CDR3 sequences. Sequenced material: blood T cells: a sorted CD56 or NKG2C T cell subset, CD4+ or CD8+ T cells, or bulk PBMC T cells (not recorded which). These receptors originate from a man aged 18-75 years in good health.

The gene calls are TRBV20-1 and TRBJ2-7; TCRdb reports TRBD2, a call that lacks DNA to check it against. Germline V gene sequence: CDR1 DFQATT, CDR2 SNEGSKA (reference sequence). CDR3 length: 14 residues. The CDR3 region is CSAPGTSGGGEQYF.

The CDR3 protein is CASSSDRYAEQFF. V usage is TRBV7-8 and J usage is TRBJ2-1; TCRdb reports TRBD1, a call that lacks DNA to check it against. CDR1 and CDR2 from the germline V gene are SGHVS and FQNEAQ. This CDR3 region has 13 residues.

The CDR3 sequence is CSAPRGGSTYF. This chain joins TRBV20-1 and TRBJ2-5; TCRdb reports TRBD1, a call that lacks DNA to check it against. The length of the CDR3 is 11 residues. Germline lookup yields CDR1 DFQATT and CDR2 SNEGSKA (reference sequence).

V usage is TRBV29-1 and J usage is TRBJ2-2. Germline CDR1 is SQVTM and CDR2 is ANQGSEA. The CDR3 length is 12 residues. CDR3 sequence reads: CSIRGRAGELFF.

The V and J genes are TRBV5-6 and TRBJ2-5; TCRdb gives TRBD2 as the D gene, but with no DNA this cannot be confirmed. This CDR3 is built from 14 residues. Germline V CDR1 and CDR2: SGHDT, YYEEEE. The CDR3 spells CASSFRTSHETQYF.

V and J are TRBV12-3 or TRBV12-4 and TRBJ1-3; the D gene TCRdb calls, TRBD1, cannot be checked with no DNA. This CDR3 has 15 amino acids. The CDR3 is CASRHTGGTGNTIYF.

J is TRBJ1-2 and V is TRBV7-8; with no DNA, the TCRdb D assignment of TRBD1 cannot be verified. Germline loops: CDR1 SGHVS, CDR2 FQNEAQ. This CDR3 is 15 amino acids long. CDR3 loop: CASSLAVPHKYGYTF. The variable domain in full, completed from reference TRBV7-8 and TRBJ1-2, reads GAGVSQSPRYKVAKRGQDVALRCDPISGHVSLFWYQQALGQGPEFLTYFQNEAQLDKSGLPSDRFFAERPEGSVSTLKIQRTQQEDSAVYLCASSLAVPHKYGYTFGSGTRLTVV.

CDR3 region: CASSAMSGGLNTF. The chain joins TRBV7-9 to TRBJ1-2. There are 13 residues in the CDR3. Per the germline V gene, CDR1 is SEHNR and CDR2 is FQNEAQ (reference sequence).

This chain connects TRBV10-2 to TRBJ1-2. This CDR3 comprises 13 residues. The V gene's germline CDR1 is WSHSY and CDR2 SAAADI. The CDR3 is CASSDQSRRGYTF.

The chain employs TRBV27 and TRBJ2-2; the D call from TCRdb, TRBD1, cannot be confirmed without DNA. The CDR3 runs 15 residues. Per germline, CDR1 MNHEY and CDR2 SMNVEV (reference sequence). CDR3 in amino acids: CASSAWTGQGGELFF.

J is TRBJ2-7 and V is TRBV4-1; TCRdb picks TRBD1, but there is no DNA to check that call. The CDR3 covers 16 residues. Germline loops: CDR1 MGHRA, CDR2 YSYEKL. The CDR3 is CASSPRGAGESSEQYF.

The chain joins TRBV7-3 to TRBJ2-2; the D gene TCRdb calls, TRBD2, cannot be checked with no DNA. In germline, CDR1 is SGHTA, CDR2 FQGTGA. The CDR3 is 14 residues long. The CDR3 region is CASRPGPQTGELFF.

This chain joins TRBV19 and TRBJ2-1; TCRdb's assignment of TRBD2 cannot be checked, as there is no DNA. This CDR3 is 15 amino acids long. The germline gives CDR1 LNHDA, CDR2 SQIVND (reference sequence). CDR3 sequence: CASSKSGGTYNEQFF.